This T cell receptor beta chain was sequenced in a study of cytomegalovirus exposure and HLA in healthy donors. Primers included in the PCR were 60 Vbeta and 13 Jbeta primers. TCRdb keeps only in-frame clones here, not all; method: immunoSEQ multiplex PCR. The data contain 150,000 to 200,000 clones, approximately 86% of them singletons. As to this clone: Its antigen is still unknown.

The study, taken as a whole, reports: 87-base-pair reads could not separate some V segments, including TRBV6-2 and TRBV6-3. Cytomegalovirus status, reportedly, was diagnosed with high specificity and sensitivity by the classifier.

The CDR3 is 15 residues long. In germline, CDR1 is LNHDA, CDR2 SQIVND (reference sequence). V dropped 1 base and J dropped 6; count of bases not matched to a gene: 4. The gene calls are TRBV19 and TRBJ2-1; TRBD2 aligns across 9 bases. This sequence originates from a woman between 18 and 29 years old in good health and CMV-seronegative. The sequencing sample was made of PBMCs. The CDR3 protein is CASSIGLAGSNEQFF. CDR3 DNA: TGTGCCAGTAGTATAGGCCTAGCGGGAAGCAATGAGCAGTTCTTC.